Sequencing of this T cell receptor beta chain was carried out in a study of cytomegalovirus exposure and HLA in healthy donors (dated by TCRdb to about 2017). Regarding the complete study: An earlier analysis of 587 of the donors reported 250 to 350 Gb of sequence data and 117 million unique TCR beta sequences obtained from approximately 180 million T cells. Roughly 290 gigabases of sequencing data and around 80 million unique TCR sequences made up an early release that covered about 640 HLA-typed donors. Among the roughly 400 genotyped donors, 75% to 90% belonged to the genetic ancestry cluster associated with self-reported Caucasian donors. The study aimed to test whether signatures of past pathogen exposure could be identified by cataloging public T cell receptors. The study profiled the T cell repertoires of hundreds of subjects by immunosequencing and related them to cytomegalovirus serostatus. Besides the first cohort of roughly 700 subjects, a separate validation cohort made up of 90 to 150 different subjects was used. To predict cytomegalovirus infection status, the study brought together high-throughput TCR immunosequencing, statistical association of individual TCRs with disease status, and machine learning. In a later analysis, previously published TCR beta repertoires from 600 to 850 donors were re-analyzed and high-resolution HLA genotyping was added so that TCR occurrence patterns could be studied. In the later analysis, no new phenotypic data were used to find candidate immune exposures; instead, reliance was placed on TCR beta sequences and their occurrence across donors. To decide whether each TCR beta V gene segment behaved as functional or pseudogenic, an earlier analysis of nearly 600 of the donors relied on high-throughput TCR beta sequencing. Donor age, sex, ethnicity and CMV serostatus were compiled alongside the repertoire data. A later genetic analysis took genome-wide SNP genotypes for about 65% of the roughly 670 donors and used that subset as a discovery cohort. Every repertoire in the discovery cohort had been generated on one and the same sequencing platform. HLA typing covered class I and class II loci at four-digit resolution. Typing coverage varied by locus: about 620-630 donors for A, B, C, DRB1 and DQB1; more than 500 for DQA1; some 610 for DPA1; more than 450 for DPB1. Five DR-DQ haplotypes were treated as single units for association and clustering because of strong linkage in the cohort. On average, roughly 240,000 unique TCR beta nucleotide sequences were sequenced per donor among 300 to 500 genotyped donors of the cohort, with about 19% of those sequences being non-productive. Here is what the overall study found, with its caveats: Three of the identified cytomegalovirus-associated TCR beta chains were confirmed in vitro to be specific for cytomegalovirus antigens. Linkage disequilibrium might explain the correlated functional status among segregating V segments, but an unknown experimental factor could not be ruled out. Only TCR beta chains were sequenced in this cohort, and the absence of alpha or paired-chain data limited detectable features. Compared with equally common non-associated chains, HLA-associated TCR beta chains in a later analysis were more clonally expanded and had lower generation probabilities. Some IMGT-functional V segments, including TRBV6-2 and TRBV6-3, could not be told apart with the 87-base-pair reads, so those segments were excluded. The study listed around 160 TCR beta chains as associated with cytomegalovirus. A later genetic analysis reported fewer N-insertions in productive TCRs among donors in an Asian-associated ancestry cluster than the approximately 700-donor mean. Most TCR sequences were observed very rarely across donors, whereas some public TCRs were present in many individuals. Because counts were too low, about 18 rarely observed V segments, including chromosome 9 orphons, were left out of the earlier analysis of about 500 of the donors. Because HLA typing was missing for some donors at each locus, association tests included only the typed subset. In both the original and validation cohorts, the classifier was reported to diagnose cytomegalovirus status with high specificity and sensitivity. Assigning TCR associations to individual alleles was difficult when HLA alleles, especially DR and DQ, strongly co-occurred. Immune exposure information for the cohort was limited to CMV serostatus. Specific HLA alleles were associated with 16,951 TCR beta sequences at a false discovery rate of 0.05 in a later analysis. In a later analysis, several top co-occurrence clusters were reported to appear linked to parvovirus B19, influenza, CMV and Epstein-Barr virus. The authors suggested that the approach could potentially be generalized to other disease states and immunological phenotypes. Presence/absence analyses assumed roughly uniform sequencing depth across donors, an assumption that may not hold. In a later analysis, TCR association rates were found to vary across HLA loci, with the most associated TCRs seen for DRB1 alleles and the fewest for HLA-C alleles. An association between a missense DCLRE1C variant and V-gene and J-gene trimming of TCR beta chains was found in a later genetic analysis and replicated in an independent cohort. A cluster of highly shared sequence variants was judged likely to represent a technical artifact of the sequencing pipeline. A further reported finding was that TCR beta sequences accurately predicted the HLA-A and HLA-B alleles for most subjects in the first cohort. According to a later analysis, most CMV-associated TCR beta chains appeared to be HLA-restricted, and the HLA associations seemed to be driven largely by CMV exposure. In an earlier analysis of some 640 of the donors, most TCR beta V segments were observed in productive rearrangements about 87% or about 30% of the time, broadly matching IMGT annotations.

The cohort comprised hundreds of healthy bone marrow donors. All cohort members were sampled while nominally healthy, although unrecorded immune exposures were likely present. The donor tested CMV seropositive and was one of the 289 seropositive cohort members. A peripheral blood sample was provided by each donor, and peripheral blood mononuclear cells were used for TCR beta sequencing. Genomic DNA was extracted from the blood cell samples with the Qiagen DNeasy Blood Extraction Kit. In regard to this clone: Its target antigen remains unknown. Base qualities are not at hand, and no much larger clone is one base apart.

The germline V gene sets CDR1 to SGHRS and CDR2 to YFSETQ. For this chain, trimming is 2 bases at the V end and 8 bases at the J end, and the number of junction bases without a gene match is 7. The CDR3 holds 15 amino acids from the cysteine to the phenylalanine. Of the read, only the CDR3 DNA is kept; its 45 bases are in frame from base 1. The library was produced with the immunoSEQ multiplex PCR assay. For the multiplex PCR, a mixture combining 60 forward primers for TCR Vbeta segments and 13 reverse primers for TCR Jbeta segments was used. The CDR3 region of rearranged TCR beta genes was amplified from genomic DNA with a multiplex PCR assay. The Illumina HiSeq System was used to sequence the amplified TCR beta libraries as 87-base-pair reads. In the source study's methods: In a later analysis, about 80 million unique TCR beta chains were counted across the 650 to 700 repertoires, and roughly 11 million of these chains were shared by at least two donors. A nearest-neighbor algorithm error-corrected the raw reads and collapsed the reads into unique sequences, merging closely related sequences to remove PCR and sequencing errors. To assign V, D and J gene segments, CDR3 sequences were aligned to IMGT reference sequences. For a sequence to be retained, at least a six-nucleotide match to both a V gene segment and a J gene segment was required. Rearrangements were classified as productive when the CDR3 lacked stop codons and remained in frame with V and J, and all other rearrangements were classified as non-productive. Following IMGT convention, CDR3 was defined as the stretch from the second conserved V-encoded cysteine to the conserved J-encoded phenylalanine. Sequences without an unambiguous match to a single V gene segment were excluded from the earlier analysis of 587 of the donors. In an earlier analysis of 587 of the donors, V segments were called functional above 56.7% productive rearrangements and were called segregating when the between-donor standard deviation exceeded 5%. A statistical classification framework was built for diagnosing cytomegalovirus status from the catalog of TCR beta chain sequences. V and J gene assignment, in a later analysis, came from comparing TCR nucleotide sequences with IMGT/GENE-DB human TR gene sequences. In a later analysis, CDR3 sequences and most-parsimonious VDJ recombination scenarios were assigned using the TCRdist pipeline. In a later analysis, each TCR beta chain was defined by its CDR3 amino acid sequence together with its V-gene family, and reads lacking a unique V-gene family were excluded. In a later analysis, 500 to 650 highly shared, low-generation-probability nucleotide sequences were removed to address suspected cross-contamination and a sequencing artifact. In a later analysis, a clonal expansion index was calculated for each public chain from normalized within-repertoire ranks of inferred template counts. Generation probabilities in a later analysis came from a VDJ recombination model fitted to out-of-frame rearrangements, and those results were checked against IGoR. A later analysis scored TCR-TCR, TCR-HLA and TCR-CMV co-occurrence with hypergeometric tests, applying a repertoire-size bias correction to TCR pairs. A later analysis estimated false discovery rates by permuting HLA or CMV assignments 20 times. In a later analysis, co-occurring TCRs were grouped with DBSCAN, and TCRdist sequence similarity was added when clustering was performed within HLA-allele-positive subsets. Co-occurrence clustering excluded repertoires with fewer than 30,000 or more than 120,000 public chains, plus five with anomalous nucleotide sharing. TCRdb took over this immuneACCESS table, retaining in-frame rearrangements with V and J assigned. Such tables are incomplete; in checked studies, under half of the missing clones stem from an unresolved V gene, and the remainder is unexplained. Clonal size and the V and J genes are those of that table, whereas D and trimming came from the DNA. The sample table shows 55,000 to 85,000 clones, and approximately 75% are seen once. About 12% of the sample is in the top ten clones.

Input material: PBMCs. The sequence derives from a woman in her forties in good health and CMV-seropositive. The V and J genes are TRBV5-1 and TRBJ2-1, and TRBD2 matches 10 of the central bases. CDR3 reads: CASSFSGGAEDEQFF. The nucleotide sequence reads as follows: TGCGCCAGCAGCTTCAGCGGGGGGGCCGAGGATGAGCAGTTCTTC.